A selection of T cell receptor beta chains follows, all from one sample in a study of cytotoxic CD8 clonotypes in ibrutinib-treated CLL. Repertoires were generated with immunoSEQ multiplex PCR, while TCRdb's copy carries only in-frame clones and drops some. The data contain around 16,000 clones, 55% to 80% of them seen just once; the ten biggest clones take up 15% to 20%. The source material was PBMCs, sampled before ibrutinib treatment. Source of these receptors: a human donor with chronic lymphocytic leukemia. CDR3s include the opening cysteine and the closing phenylalanine or tryptophan. The order of the fields is D gene, V gene, J gene, CDR3 protein. D genes are given only for firm matches.

TRBD2,TRBV7-3,TRBJ2-1,CASSSGGSTDNEQFF
TRBD2,TRBV11-2,TRBJ2-1,CASSFTAGAPGGEQFF
TRBD2,TRBV6-6,TRBJ2-5,CASWGGGQETQYF
NA,TRBV30,TRBJ1-2,CAWQDVVDYGYTF
NA,TRBV7-2,TRBJ2-6,CASSRNIKTGTGANVLTF
TRBD2,TRBV25-1,TRBJ2-3,CASSHSGGVDTQYF
NA,TRBV2,TRBJ1-5,CASSGEGNQPQHF
TRBD1,TRBV29-1,TRBJ2-1,CSGIRDRGYNEQFF
NA,TRBV7-9,TRBJ2-7,CASSTGRSTYEQYF
NA,TRBV11-1,TRBJ2-3,CASSLAQATDTQYF
NA,TRBV5-1,TRBJ2-2,CASSFPNTGELFF
NA,TRBV7-2,TRBJ2-7,CASSEGLELHYEQYF
NA,TRBV2,TRBJ1-5,CASSVDGSNQPQHF
TRBD1,TRBV9,TRBJ1-2,CASSLTGVGYTF
TRBD1,TRBV7-2,TRBJ1-2,CASSLGRGSNGYTF
TRBD1,TRBV28,TRBJ1-5,CASRATGQGGSNQPQHF
NA,TRBV30,TRBJ1-5,CAWNTQGWNQPQHF
NA,TRBV18,TRBJ2-2,CASSPPGDGPVLFF
NA,TRBV6-5,TRBJ2-7,CASSGRGPSYEQYF
NA,TRBV6-1,TRBJ2-7,CASTRLPGAYEQYF
TRBD1,TRBV10-3,TRBJ2-3,CAIGGHRTGGADTQYF
NA,TRBV19,TRBJ2-4,CASNVDRAKNIQYF
NA,TRBV11-3,TRBJ1-5,CASSLGLLRGRGNQPQHF
NA,TRBV4-3,TRBJ2-5,CASSHGPQETQYF
NA,TRBV9,TRBJ2-1,CASSSGQSSYNEQFF
NA,TRBV7-9,TRBJ1-1,CASSPRLRATTEAFF
TRBD1,TRBV7-8,TRBJ1-1,CASSLKTGGGWTEAFF
NA,TRBV6-4,TRBJ2-3,CASSGDGGADTQYF
NA,TRBV5-1,TRBJ1-1,CASSLVQGMNTEAFF
NA,TRBV7-2,TRBJ1-4,CASSFTATNEKLFF
NA,TRBV7-9,TRBJ2-2,CASSSTSSELFF
TRBD1,TRBV7-9,TRBJ1-2,CASRPGTDHPLYTF
NA,TRBV5-1,TRBJ2-3,CASSLLKATTTDTQYF
TRBD1,TRBV6-5,TRBJ2-7,CATITGAYEQYF
TRBD1,TRBV13,TRBJ1-1,CASSSLGDSNTEAFF
NA,TRBV5-1,TRBJ1-4,CASSLAVASTNEKLFF
NA,TRBV19,TRBJ1-5,CASSSGRDQPQHF
NA,TRBV7-3,TRBJ2-2,CASSLAGDTPGELFF
NA,TRBV5-1,TRBJ1-5,CASSLDGANQPQHF
NA,TRBV5-4,TRBJ2-3,CASSLDDSGQDTQYF
NA,TRBV6-1,TRBJ1-6,CASEGRAAYNSPLHF
TRBD2,TRBV5-8,TRBJ2-1,CASSSRGSGGAVNEQFF
TRBD1,TRBV7-9,TRBJ1-6,CASSVDRDNSPLHF
NA,TRBV29-1,TRBJ1-3,CSVVGTEAGNTIYF
TRBD1,TRBV18,TRBJ1-2,CASSPFTGEVVGYTF
NA,TRBV11-3,TRBJ2-1,CASSPRWDEQFF
NA,TRBV5-1,TRBJ2-7,CASSLGLATYEQYF
NA,TRBV5-8,TRBJ1-4,CASSYKGSTNEKLFF
NA,TRBV5-1,TRBJ2-3,CASSLRTDRTDTQYF
NA,TRBV27,TRBJ2-7,CASSLGGPYEQYF
NA,TRBV4-2,TRBJ1-2,CASSPGQNYGYTF
TRBD2,TRBV29-1,TRBJ2-3,CSVEGPGTSGGYTDTQYF